Sequencing of this T cell receptor (beta chain) was carried out in a study of cytomegalovirus exposure and HLA in healthy donors. Researchers ran the PCR with 60 Vbeta and 13 Jbeta primers. Assay used: immunoSEQ multiplex PCR; TCRdb lists only in-frame clones, some missing. The data contain about 220,000 clones, 75% to 80% of them singletons. General observations from the study: Reports credit the classifier with highly specific, highly sensitive diagnosis of cytomegalovirus status. The HLA-A and HLA-B alleles of most subjects were reportedly predicted accurately from TCR beta sequences.

This clone came up once. Its target is not known. This CDR3 region has 13 residues. Germline V lookup: CDR1 SQVTM, CDR2 ANQGSEA. Sequencing used PBMCs. The chain employs TRBV29-1 and TRBJ2-5, with TRBD2 matching over 7 bases. The J call is doubtful: the DNA matches TRBJ2-7 better. The clonotype comes from a male donor in good health and CMV-seronegative. As DNA, the CDR3 is TGCAGCGTCCACTCGGGGGGCTCCTACGAGCAGTACTTC. Translation gives CSVHSGGSYEQYF.